This T cell receptor beta chain was sequenced during a study of identical twins. CDR1 is KGHSH and CDR2 is LQKENI in the germline V gene. The junction had 11 bases not matched to a gene; V was cut back by 4 bases and J by 2 bases. The CDR3 loop spans 16 amino acids. About this clonotype: Its antigen is still unknown.

Via MiXCR, TCRdb re-called the 5' RACE reads, giving one row per CDR3 protein. The data contain approximately 500,000 distinct CDR3 sequences, 15% of them seen just once; the ten biggest clones take up more than 0.4%. Study-wide findings and caveats: In cord blood, abundant beta clonotypes had fewer insertions; memory showed no trend. The study found weaker excess twin sharing in beta out-of-frame sequences. Modelling underestimated the level of out-of-frame TCR alpha sharing observed in monozygotic twins.

The sample was also linked to a second study, of yellow fever vaccine responses in identical twins. This second study says: The T cell response to vaccination in identical twins was reportedly partly convergent and partly personalized.

This clonotype originated in a woman aged 18 to 35 in good health. Sequenced input: CD4+ T cells sorted from blood. This rearrangement joins TRBV18 to TRBJ2-7; 7 positions match TRBD1. CDR3 coding DNA: TGTGCCAGCTCACTGGCCGGGACAGCTATCCCCTACGAGCAGTACGTC. It translates to CASSLAGTAIPYEQYV.